This T cell receptor beta chain was recorded in a study of vaccination effects on CD4 cells after COVID-19. Looking at the study overall: Subjects were given two BNT162b2 or mRNA-1273 vaccine doses.

The authors isolated CD4+ T cells after approximately 9 days of culture. Negative nucleocapsid antibody tests before and after vaccination confirmed no previous SARS-CoV-2 infection. It was on days 3 and 7 that half the medium was replaced with IL-2 medium. On this clone itself: Antigen: not known.

Trimming left V 1 base short and J 4 bases short, with 11 bases between. Germline CDR1 is MNHNY and CDR2 is SVGAGI (reference sequence). This CDR3 contains 15 residues. The table came from immunoSEQ multiplex PCR; TCRdb's copy has only in-frame clones and leaves some out. Counted here are 70,000 to 75,000 clones, roughly four fifths occurring once; the ten biggest clones make up about 2.1%. This sequence was found in a human donor who received a COVID-19 vaccine. The sample in question was CD4+ T cells from PBMCs cultured without peptide, obtained before COVID-19 vaccination. The J gene is TRBJ1-5, the V gene TRBV6-6; D perhaps matches TRBD1 (5 bases). CDR3 bases: TGTGCCAGCAGTTACTGGGGGACTCCGAATCAGCCCCAGCATTTT. Amino acids: CASSYWGTPNQPQHF.